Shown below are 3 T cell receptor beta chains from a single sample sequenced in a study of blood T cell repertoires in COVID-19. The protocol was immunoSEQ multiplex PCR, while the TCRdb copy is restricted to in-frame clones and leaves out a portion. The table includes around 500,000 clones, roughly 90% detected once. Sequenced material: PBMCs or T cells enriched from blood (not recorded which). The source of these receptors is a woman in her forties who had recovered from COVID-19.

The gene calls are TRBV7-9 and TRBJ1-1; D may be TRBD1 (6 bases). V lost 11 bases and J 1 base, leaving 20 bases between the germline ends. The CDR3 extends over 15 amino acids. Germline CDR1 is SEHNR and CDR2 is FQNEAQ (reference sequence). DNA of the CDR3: TGTGCCCCCGGCGGGGGGCGTTTGAGGAACACTGAAGCTTTCTTT. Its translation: CAPGGGRLRNTEAFF.

The CDR3 DNA reads as TGTGCCAGCAGCGAAAACAGGGGAGAGGTGCGGACTGAAGCTTTCTTT. The encoded protein is CASSENRGEVRTEAFF. This chain joins TRBV14 and TRBJ1-1; 7 bases are shared with TRBD1. Germline CDR1 reads SGHDN; CDR2 reads FVKESK. V shed 5 bases and J 5 bases; nucleotides not matched to a gene: 14. CDR3 length: 16 amino acids.

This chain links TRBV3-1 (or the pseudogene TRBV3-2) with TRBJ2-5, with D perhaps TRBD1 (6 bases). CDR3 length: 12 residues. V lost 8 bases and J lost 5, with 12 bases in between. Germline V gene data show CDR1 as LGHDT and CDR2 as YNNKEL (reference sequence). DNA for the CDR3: TGTGCCAGCTCGAGTCAGGGGGAGACCCAGTACTTC. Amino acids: CASSSQGETQYF.